The count of the clone carrying this T cell receptor (beta chain) is one. What it recognizes is unknown. Clones were sequenced by immunoSEQ multiplex PCR, and TCRdb holds only the in-frame ones, with some missing. Of around 96,000 clones listed, 75% to 95% are singletons. From germline, CDR1 is SGHVS and CDR2 FQNEAQ. The CDR3 has 16 amino acids. V was pared by 1 base and J by 0 bases, with 9 bases between. The data are from a study of T cell responses to AZD1222 COVID-19 vaccine. Study results and caveats: The sample set comprised mostly white British donors with more females, and clonal diversity was possibly underestimated. At baseline, seropositivity was found in only six or seven AZD1222 recipients. Regions left unmutated in variants are reportedly the target of nearly half of spike-specific TCRs. Two doses of AZD1222 preceded a rise in Spike-specific TCR breadth and depth.

The J gene is TRBJ2-2, the V gene TRBV7-8, with D perhaps TRBD1 or TRBD2 (6 bases each). Specimen: peripheral blood, collected 28 days after the second AZD1222 dose. The clonotype was recovered from an adult who received the AZD1222 COVID-19 vaccine. The CDR3 nucleotides read TGTGCCAGCAGCTTAGTAGGGGGGACGAACACCGGGGAGCTGTTTTTT. Protein: CASSLVGGTNTGELFF.